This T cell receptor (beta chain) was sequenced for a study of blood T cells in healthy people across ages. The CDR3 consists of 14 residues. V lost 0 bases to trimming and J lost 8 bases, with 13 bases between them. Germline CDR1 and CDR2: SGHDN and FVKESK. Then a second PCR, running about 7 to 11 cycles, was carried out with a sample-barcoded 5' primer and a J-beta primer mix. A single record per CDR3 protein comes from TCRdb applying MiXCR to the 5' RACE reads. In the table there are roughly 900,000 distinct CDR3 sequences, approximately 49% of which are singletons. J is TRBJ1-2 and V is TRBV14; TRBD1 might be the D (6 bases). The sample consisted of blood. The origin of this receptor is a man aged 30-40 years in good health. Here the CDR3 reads CASSQEFRGGGYTF. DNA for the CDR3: TGTGCCAGCAGCCAAGAATTCAGGGGTGGCGGCTACACCTTC.